These 25 T cell receptor beta chains share one sample of origin, sequenced in a study of blood T cell repertoires in COVID-19. Clones were read by immunoSEQ multiplex PCR, and TCRdb kept only the in-frame ones, dropping some. Of around 350,000 clones in the sample, roughly 86% were seen once. Sequencing was done on a sample of peripheral blood. These receptors originate from a human donor in a cohort sampled during active COVID-19.

This clone was seen at least ten times. The rearrangement links TRBV27 to TRBJ1-1; D not certain. This CDR3 has 14 amino acids. The V end lost 8 bases, the J end lost 0 bases, and 13 bases lay between the germline ends. From germline, CDR1 is MNHEY and CDR2 SMNVEV (reference sequence). This CDR3 reads CASALSVMNTEAFF. The CDR3 DNA reads as TGTGCCAGCGCCCTCTCGGTCATGAACACTGAAGCTTTCTTT.

The chain links TRBV5-6 to TRBJ1-6; possibly TRBD1 for D (5 bases). The CDR3 has 16 amino acids. The ends were cut back, 3 bases at V and 3 bases at J, with 13 bases in the middle. CDR1 and CDR2 from the germline V gene are SGHDT and YYEEEE. The CDR3 DNA reads TGTGCCAGCAGCTGGCGGGGGGGAAACTATAATTCACCCCTCCACTTT. Protein product: CASSWRGGNYNSPLHF. The entire variable domain, with the rest obtained from reference TRBV5-6 and TRBJ1-6, is as follows: DAGVTQSPTHLIKTRGQQVTLRCSPKSGHDTVSWYQQALGQGPQFIFQYYEEEERQRGNFPDRFSGHQFPNYSSELNVNALLLGDSALYLCASSWRGGNYNSPLHFGNGTRLTVT.

This clone was seen just once. The chain's CDR3 is CASRKDSGYGYTF. CDR3 coding DNA: TGTGCCAGCAGAAAAGACAGCGGGTATGGCTACACCTTC. The rearrangement uses TRBV27 and TRBJ1-2; a possible D gene is TRBD1 (5 bases). V was pared by 6 bases and J by 5 bases, with 13 bases between. The CDR3 loop spans 13 amino acids. The germline V gene has CDR1 MNHEY and CDR2 SMNVEV (reference sequence).

This rearrangement joins TRBV5-4 to TRBJ1-1; no definite D call. V lost 0 bases, J lost 5 bases, and 8 bases lay in between. The CDR3 contains 13 residues. Germline assignment: CDR1 SGHNT and CDR2 YYREEE (reference sequence). CDR3 sequence reads: CASSLVSGTEAFF. The CDR3, as DNA: TGTGCCAGCAGCTTGGTGTCGGGGACTGAAGCTTTCTTT.

V and J are TRBV9 and TRBJ1-4, with TRBD1 identical over 7 bases. The V segment lost 2 bases and the J segment 3 bases; nucleotides outside the gene matches: 4. Germline CDR1 is SGDLS and CDR2 is YYNGEE. CDR3 length: 15 residues. The CDR3, as DNA: TGTGCCAGCAGCGTGACAGGGAATCCTAATGAAAAACTGTTTTTT. Translated, it gives CASSVTGNPNEKLFF.

The CDR3 sequence is CASRTGGGSAEQYF. The CDR3 region has the DNA TGTGCCAGCAGGACAGGGGGCGGCTCAGCCGAGCAGTACTTC. The rearrangement joins TRBV6-5 to TRBJ2-7; 10 bases match TRBD1. V shed 6 bases, J shed 6 bases, and the junction held 8 bases outside the gene matches. In germline, CDR1 is MNHEY, CDR2 SVGAGI. The CDR3 has 14 amino acids.

J is TRBJ2-3 and V is TRBV19; 10 positions match TRBD2. Per the germline V gene, CDR1 is LNHDA and CDR2 is SQIVND (reference sequence). The CDR3 consists of 12 residues. Written as DNA, the CDR3 is TGTGCGAGTGGACTAGCGGCAGATACGCAGTATTTT. It codes for CASGLAADTQYF.

This chain connects TRBV4-1 to TRBJ2-1, with 7 bases lining up with TRBD2. CDR3 size: 17 residues. From germline, CDR1 is MGHRA and CDR2 YSYEKL. Trimming took 0 bases from V and 2 from J; bases not matched to a gene: 7. The CDR3 DNA follows: TGCGCCAGCAGCCAAGAAAACCGACTAGCTACCTACAATGAGCAGTTCTTC. It is translated as CASSQENRLATYNEQFF.

This sequence joins TRBV14 and TRBJ1-1; 7 bases match TRBD1. CDR3 length equals 14 residues. The germline V gene has CDR1 SGHDN and CDR2 FVKESK. The J segment lost 3 bases and the V segment lost 4 bases, leaving 5 bases of the junction unmatched. CDR3 region: CASSRTGLDTEAFF. The CDR3 DNA reads as TGTGCCAGCAGCCGGACAGGATTGGACACTGAAGCTTTCTTT.

The J gene is TRBJ1-2, the V gene TRBV19, with unresolved D. V lost 3 bases and J 8 bases, leaving 16 bases between the germline ends. Germline V gene lookup returns CDR1 LNHDA and CDR2 SQIVND (reference sequence). The length of the CDR3 is 14 residues. The CDR3 spells CASSIGRPGAGYTF. The DNA for the CDR3 is TGTGCCAGTAGTATCGGGCGACCGGGAGCGGGCTACACCTTC.

The chain has TRBV5-1 and TRBJ1-2, with unresolved D. From germline, CDR1 is SGHRS and CDR2 YFSETQ. This CDR3 is 13 amino acids long. V lost 3 bases and J lost 2, with 8 bases in between. For the CDR3, the DNA is TGCGCCAGCAGCTATGAGCCCAACTATGGCTACACCTTC. This translates into CASSYEPNYGYTF.

J is TRBJ1-5 and V is TRBV6-5; D might be TRBD1 (5 bases). The ends were cut back, 4 bases at V and 7 bases at J, with 11 bases in the middle. Germline-derived CDR1 and CDR2 are MNHEY and SVGAGI. CDR3 length: 13 amino acids. Here the CDR3 reads CASSSSDRQPQHF. In DNA, the CDR3 is TGTGCCAGCAGTTCCAGTGACAGACAGCCCCAGCATTTT.

The chain couples TRBV2 to TRBJ1-1, with 8 nucleotides matching TRBD1. The CDR3 is made up of 13 amino acids. Germline V gene sequence: CDR1 SNHLY, CDR2 FYNNEI. J was trimmed by 4 bases and V by 8 bases; bases with no gene match: 6. Here the CDR3 reads CASQTGGRTEAFF. The CDR3 DNA sequence: TGTGCCAGCCAAACAGGGGGACGCACTGAAGCTTTCTTT.

The V gene is TRBV5-1, the J gene TRBJ2-7, with 8 positions matching TRBD2. From germline, CDR1 is SGHRS and CDR2 YFSETQ. V gave up 4 bases and J gave up 3 bases; unmatched junction bases: 12. The CDR3 sequence is 16 residues long. For the CDR3, the DNA is TGCGCCAGCAGCCGTATCGGGAGAGCGGGAGACTACGAGCAGTACTTC. Encoded protein: CASSRIGRAGDYEQYF.

This chain connects TRBV2 to TRBJ1-1; 11 nucleotides match TRBD1. The germline V gene has CDR1 SNHLY and CDR2 FYNNEI. V trimming: 10 bases; J trimming: 9 bases; junction bases outside the gene matches: 13. This CDR3 region has 14 residues. CDR3 region: CATYRDRGMGKAFF. The DNA for the CDR3 is TGTGCCACCTACCGGGACAGGGGGATGGGAAAAGCTTTCTTT.

This rearrangement joins TRBV4-1 to TRBJ2-2, with 9 bases matching TRBD1. CDR3 length equals 16 residues. V gave up 3 bases and J gave up 7 bases; unmatched junction bases: 9. CDR1 is MGHRA, CDR2 YSYEKL, per germline. The CDR3 loop reads CASSQKGTGFIGELFF. The CDR3, as DNA: TGCGCCAGCAGCCAGAAAGGGACAGGGTTCATCGGGGAGCTGTTTTTT.

This chain uses TRBV5-5 with TRBJ1-1; a weak D match, TRBD1 (5 bases). V dropped 0 bases and J dropped 12 bases, with 15 bases sitting between them. Germline assignment: CDR1 SGHKS and CDR2 YYEKEE (reference sequence). This CDR3 comprises 13 residues. The CDR3 sequence is CASSLALQGKTFF. The CDR3 DNA is TGTGCCAGCAGCTTGGCGCTGCAGGGTAAAACTTTCTTT.

In its sample, this clone was seen a few times. The rearrangement joins TRBV2 to TRBJ1-2, with D possibly TRBD1 on 6 matching bases. Trimming took 8 bases from V and 3 from J, leaving 13 bases between them. This CDR3 spans 13 amino acids. CDR1 is SNHLY and CDR2 is FYNNEI in the germline V gene. The CDR3 is CASLDQGYYGYTF. The CDR3, as DNA: TGTGCCAGCCTCGACCAGGGGTACTATGGCTACACCTTC.

This clone was seen more than once but under ten times. The rearrangement links TRBV5-6 to TRBJ2-3, with D maybe TRBD2 (6 bases). Germline V CDR1 and CDR2: SGHDT, YYEEEE. Trimming stripped 2 bases from V and 3 bases from J, with 10 bases between. The CDR3 totals 14 residues. CDR3 amino acids: CASSLPSDTDTQYF. The CDR3, as DNA: TGTGCCAGCAGCTTACCTAGCGATACAGATACGCAGTATTTT.

CDR3 coding DNA: TGTGCCAGCAGCCAAGGACTAGCGGGGGTTAACACCGGGGAGCTGTTTTTT. Amino acid sequence: CASSQGLAGVNTGELFF. This chain uses TRBV4-2 with TRBJ2-2; 12 bases are a match to TRBD2. This CDR3 comprises 17 residues. The J segment lost 2 bases and the V segment lost 1 base, leaving 2 bases of the junction unmatched. From germline, CDR1 is LGHNA and CDR2 YNFKEQ.

The chain links TRBV9 to TRBJ2-5, with 7 bases that match TRBD1. The germline V gene has CDR1 SGDLS and CDR2 YYNGEE. This CDR3 has 15 residues. The junction had 11 bases not matched to a gene; V was cut back by 5 bases and J by 4 bases. DNA for the CDR3: TGTGCCAGCAGTCCATACACAGGGGTGGGAGAGACCCAGTACTTC. Its protein product is CASSPYTGVGETQYF.

CDR3 in amino acids: CASGLPTGGMETQYF. CDR3 bases: TGTGCTAGTGGTTTGCCGACAGGGGGAATGGAGACCCAGTACTTC. The chain is built from TRBV12-5 and TRBJ2-5, with TRBD1 matching 9 bases. V was clipped by 2 bases and J by 5 bases; unmatched bases: 6. This CDR3 region has 15 residues. Looked up from germline, CDR1 is LGHNT and CDR2 is FRNRAP. Using reference TRBV12-5 and TRBJ2-5 for the parts outside the CDR3, the full variable domain is DARVTQTPRHKVTEMGQEVTMRCQPILGHNTVFWYRQTMMQGLELLAYFRNRAPLDDSGMPKDRFSAEMPDATLATLKIQPSEPRDSAVYFCASGLPTGGMETQYFGPGTRLLVL.

The chain is built from TRBV11-2 and TRBJ1-1; 7 bases line up with TRBD1. CDR1 is SGHAT, CDR2 FQNNGV, per germline. Trimming cost V 5 bases and J 7 bases; bases outside gene matches: 7. The CDR3 length is 13 residues. The CDR3 is CASSLDRDIEAFF. CDR3 bases: TGTGCCAGCAGCCTCGACAGGGATATTGAAGCTTTCTTT.

This clone was seen once. V is TRBV5-5 and J is TRBJ1-2, with D hard to call. Trimming took 4 bases from V and 4 from J, leaving 26 bases between them. The CDR3 is 18 residues long. Germline V gene lookup returns CDR1 SGHKS and CDR2 YYEKEE (reference sequence). CDR3 bases: TGTGCCAGCAGCCCGGAGGCGGTGGTGGGTGCGTGGGGCTATGGCTACACCTTC. It translates to CASSPEAVVGAWGYGYTF.

The chain couples TRBV7-6 to TRBJ1-1, with a possible D match to TRBD1 (6 bases). CDR3 length equals 21 residues. Germline CDR1 and CDR2: SGHVS and FNYEAQ. Trimming removed 4 bases at V and 0 bases at J, with 30 bases between. The chain's CDR3 is CASSCGPGTFMGSVMNTEAFF. CDR3 DNA sequence: TGTGCCAGCAGCTGCGGTCCCGGGACATTTATGGGGTCGGTGATGAACACTGAAGCTTTCTTT.